The entry that follows covers one TCR beta chain sequence. What it binds is unknown. Germline lookup yields CDR1 SNHLY and CDR2 FYNNEI. CDR3 length equals 14 residues. Deletions cut 4 bases from V and 0 bases from J, with 7 bases between. This sample was taken from a study of vaccination effects on CD4 cells after COVID-19. General observations from the study: Convalescent patients were scarce in the study, and it lacked early post-infection timepoints. Vaccine- and infection-induced clones showed marked clonal contraction late following vaccination.

Sequencing was performed with immunoSEQ multiplex PCR; in TCRdb, only in-frame clones are kept and a portion is missing. The table lists about 70,000 clones, approximately 80% of them singletons. Between days 9 and 11 of culture, CD4+ T cells were separated out. In the vaccine recipients, nucleocapsid antibodies were negative and there was no prior SARS-CoV-2 infection. Cultures got half-medium changes with IL-2 on days 3 and 7. This TCR derives from a human donor who received a COVID-19 vaccine. The rearrangement links TRBV2 to TRBJ2-4; no clear D gene. The sample in question was CD4+ T cells from PBMCs cultured without peptide, obtained before COVID-19 vaccination. For the CDR3, the DNA is TGTGCCAGCAGTGGGTGGGTAGCCAAAAACATTCAGTACTTC. It specifies CASSGWVAKNIQYF.